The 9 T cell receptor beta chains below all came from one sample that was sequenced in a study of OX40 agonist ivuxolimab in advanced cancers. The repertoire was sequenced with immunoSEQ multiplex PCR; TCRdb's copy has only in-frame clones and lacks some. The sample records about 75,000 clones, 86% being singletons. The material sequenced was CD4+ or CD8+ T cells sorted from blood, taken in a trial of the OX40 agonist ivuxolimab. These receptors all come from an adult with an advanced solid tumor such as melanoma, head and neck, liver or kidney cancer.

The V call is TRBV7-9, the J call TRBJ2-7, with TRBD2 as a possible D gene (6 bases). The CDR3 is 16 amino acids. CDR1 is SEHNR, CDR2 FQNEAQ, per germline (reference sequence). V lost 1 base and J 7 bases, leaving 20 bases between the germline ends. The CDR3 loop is CASSLGEAGTAVEQYF. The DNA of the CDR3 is TGTGCCAGCAGCTTAGGGGAGGCGGGGACGGCTGTGGAGCAGTACTTC. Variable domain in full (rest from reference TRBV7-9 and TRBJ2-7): DTGVSQNPRHKITKRGQNVTFRCDPISEHNRLYWYRQTLGQGPEFLTYFQNEAQLEKSRLLSDRFSAERPKGSFSTLEIQRTEQGDSAMYLCASSLGEAGTAVEQYFGPGTRLTVT.

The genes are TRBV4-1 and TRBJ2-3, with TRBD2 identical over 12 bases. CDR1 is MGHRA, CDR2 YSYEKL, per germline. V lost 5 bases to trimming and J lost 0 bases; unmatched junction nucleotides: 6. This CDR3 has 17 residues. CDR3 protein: CASSKRLAGVSTDTQYF. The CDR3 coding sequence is TGCGCCAGCAGCAAAAGACTAGCGGGGGTTAGCACAGATACGCAGTATTTT.

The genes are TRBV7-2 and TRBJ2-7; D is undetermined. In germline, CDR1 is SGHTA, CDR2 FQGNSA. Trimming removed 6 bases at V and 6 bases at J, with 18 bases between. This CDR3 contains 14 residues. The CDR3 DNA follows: TGTGCCAGCAGTATTTCTGAGACTCAACGCGAGCAGTACTTC. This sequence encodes CASSISETQREQYF.

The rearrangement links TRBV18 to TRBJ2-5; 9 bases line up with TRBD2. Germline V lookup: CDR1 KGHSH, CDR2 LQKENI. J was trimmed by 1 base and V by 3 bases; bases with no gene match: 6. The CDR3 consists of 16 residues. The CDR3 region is CASSPRLAAIQETQYF. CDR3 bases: TGTGCCAGCTCACCGCGACTAGCGGCAATCCAAGAGACCCAGTACTTC.

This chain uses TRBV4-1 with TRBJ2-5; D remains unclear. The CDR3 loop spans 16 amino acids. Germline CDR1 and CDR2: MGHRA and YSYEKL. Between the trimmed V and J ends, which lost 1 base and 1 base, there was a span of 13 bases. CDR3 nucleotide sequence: TGCGCCAGCAGCCAAGTAAATATGGGGTTCCAAGAGACCCAGTACTTC. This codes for CASSQVNMGFQETQYF.

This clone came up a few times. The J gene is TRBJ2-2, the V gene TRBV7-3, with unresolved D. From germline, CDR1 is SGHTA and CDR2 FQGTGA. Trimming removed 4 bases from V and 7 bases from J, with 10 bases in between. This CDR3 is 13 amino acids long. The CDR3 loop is CASSSGFGGELFF. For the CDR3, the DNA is TGTGCCAGCAGCTCCGGCTTTGGCGGGGAGCTGTTTTTT.

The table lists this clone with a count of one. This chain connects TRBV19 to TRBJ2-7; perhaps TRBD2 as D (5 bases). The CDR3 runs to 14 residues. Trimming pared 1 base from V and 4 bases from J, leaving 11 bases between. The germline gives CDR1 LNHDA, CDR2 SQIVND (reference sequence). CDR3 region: CASSIVASRYEQYF. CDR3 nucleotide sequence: TGTGCCAGTAGTATAGTAGCTAGCAGGTACGAGCAGTACTTC.

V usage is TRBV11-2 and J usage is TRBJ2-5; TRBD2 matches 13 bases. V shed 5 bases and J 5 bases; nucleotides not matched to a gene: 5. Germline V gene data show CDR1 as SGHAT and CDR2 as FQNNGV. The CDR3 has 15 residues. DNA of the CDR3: TGTGCCAGCAGCAGGGGACTAGCGGGGTCTGAGACCCAGTACTTC. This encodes CASSRGLAGSETQYF.

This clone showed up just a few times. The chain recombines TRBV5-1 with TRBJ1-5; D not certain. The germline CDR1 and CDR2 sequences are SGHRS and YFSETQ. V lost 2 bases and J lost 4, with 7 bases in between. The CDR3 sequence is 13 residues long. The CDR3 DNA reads TGCGCCAGCAGCTTATATGAAAATCAGCCCCAGCATTTT. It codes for CASSLYENQPQHF.